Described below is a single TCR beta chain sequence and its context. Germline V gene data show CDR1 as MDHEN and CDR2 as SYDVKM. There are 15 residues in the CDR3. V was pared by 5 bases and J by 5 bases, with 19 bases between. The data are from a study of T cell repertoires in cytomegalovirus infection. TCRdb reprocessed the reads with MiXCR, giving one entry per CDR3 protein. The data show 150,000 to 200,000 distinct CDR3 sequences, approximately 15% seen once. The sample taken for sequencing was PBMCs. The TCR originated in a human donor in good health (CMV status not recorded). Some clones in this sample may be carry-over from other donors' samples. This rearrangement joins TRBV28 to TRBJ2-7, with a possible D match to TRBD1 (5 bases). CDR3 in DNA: TGTGCCAGCAGTCCCGGACATCTAAAGGTCCACGAGCAGTACTTC. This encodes CASSPGHLKVHEQYF.